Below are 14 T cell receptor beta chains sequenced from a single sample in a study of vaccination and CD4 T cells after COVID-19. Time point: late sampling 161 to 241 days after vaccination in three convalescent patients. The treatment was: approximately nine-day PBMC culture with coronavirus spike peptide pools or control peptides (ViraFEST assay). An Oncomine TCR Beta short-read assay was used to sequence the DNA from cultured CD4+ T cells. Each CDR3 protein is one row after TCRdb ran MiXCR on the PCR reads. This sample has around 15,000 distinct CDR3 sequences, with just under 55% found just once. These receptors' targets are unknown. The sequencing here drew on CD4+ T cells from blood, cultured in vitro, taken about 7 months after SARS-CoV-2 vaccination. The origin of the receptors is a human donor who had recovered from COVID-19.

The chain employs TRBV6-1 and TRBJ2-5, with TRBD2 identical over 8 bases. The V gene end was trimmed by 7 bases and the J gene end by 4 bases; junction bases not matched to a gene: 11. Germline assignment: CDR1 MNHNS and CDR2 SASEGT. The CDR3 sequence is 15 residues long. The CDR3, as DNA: TGTGCCAGCACGAGAGCGGGGGCCCCCAGAGAGACCCAGTACTTC. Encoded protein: CASTRAGAPRETQYF.

The CDR3, as DNA: TGTGCCACCAGCAGAGAGATACAGGGGGCCTACAACGAGCAGTACTTC. Encoded protein: CATSREIQGAYNEQYF. The chain combines TRBV15 with TRBJ2-7, with 9 bases aligning to TRBD1. This CDR3 has 16 residues. Germline V gene sequence: CDR1 LNHNV, CDR2 YYDKDF (reference sequence). J lost 5 bases, V lost 0 bases, and 8 bases had no gene match. The full variable domain, rest sourced from reference TRBV15 and TRBJ2-7, is DAMVIQNPRYQVTQFGKPVTLSCSQTLNHNVMYWYQQKSSQAPKLLFHYYDKDFNNEADTPDNFQSRRPNTSFCFLDIRSPGLGDTAMYLCATSREIQGAYNEQYFGPGTRLTVT.

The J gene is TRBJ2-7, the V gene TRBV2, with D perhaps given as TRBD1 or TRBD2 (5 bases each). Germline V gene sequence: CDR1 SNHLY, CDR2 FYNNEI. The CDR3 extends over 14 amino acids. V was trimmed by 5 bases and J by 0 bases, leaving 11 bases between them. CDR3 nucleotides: TGTGCCAGCAGTCGGGACCGAAACTCCTACGAGCAGTACTTC. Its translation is CASSRDRNSYEQYF. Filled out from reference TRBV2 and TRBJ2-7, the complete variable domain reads EPEVTQTPSHQVTQMGQEVILRCVPISNHLYFYWYRQILGQKVEFLVSFYNNEISEKSEIFDDQFSVERPDGSNFTLKIRSTKLEDSAMYFCASSRDRNSYEQYFGPGTRLTVT.

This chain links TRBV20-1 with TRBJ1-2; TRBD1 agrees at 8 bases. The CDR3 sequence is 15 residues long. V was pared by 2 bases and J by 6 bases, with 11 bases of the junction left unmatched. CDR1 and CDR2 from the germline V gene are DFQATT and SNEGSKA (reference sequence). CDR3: CSARLRTGLSDGYTF. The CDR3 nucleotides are TGCAGTGCTAGACTTCGGACAGGGTTAAGCGATGGCTACACCTTC.

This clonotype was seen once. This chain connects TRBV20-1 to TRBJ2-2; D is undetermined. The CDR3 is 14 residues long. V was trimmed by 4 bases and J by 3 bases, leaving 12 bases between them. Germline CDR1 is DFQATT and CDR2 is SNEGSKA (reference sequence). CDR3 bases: TGCAGTGCTACAAAAGGGCAATACACCGGGGAGCTGTTTTTT. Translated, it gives CSATKGQYTGELFF.

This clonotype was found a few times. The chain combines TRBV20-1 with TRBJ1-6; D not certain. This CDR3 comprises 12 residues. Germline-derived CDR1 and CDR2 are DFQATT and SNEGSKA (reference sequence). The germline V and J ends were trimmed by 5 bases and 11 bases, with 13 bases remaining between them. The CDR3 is CSAGEPRAPLHF. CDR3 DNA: TGCAGTGCTGGGGAACCGAGGGCACCCCTCCACTTT.

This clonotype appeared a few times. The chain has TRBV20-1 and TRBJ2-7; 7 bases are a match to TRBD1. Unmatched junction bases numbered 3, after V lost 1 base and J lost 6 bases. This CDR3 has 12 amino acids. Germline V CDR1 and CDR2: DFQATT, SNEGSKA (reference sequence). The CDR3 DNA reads TGCAGTGCTAGAGGCACAGGGGCCGAGCAGTACTTC. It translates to CSARGTGAEQYF.

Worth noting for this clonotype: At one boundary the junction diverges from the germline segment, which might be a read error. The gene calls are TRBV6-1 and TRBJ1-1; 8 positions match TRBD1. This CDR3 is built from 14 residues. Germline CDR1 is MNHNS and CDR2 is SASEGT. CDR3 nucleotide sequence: TGTGCCAGCAGCGAAGGACAGGGGAACACTGAAGCTTTCTTT. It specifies CASSEGQGNTEAFF.

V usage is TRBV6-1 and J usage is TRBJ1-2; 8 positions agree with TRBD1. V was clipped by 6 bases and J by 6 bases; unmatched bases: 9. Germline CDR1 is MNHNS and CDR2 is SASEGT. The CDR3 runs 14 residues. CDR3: CASSRLTGEDGYTF. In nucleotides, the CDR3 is TGTGCCAGCAGCCGACTGACAGGGGAGGATGGCTACACCTTC.

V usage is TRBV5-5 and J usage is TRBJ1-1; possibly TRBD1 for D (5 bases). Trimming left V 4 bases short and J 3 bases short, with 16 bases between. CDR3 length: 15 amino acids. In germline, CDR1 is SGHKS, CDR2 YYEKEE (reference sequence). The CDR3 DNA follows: TGTGCCAGCAGCCGAGTAGGGGCTCATGACACTGAAGCTTTCTTT. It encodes CASSRVGAHDTEAFF.

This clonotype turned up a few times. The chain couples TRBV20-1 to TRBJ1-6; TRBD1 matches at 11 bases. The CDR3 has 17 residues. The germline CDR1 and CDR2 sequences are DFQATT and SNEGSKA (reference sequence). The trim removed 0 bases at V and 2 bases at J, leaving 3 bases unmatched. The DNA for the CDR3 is TGCAGTGCTAGAGATAGGGACAGGGGGACCTATAATTCACCCCTCCACTTT. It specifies CSARDRDRGTYNSPLHF.

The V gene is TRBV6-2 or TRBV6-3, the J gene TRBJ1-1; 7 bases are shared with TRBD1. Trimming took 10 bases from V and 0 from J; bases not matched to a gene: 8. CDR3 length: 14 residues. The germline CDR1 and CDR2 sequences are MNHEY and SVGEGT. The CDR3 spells CATVRDSLNTEAFF. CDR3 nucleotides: TGTGCCACCGTCCGGGACAGTTTGAACACTGAAGCTTTCTTT.

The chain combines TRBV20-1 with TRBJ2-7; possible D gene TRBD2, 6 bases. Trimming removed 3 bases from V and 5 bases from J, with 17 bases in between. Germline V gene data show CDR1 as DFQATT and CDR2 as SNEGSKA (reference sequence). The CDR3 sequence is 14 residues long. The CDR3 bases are TGCAGTGCTAGGGTACCGGGACTCTTCCACGAGCAGTACTTC. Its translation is CSARVPGLFHEQYF.

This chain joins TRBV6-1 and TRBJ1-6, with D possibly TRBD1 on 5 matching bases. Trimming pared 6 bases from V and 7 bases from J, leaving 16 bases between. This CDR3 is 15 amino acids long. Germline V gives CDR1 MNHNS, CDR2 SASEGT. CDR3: CASRASGTVNSPLHF. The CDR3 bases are TGTGCCAGCAGAGCCTCCGGGACGGTAAATTCACCCCTCCACTTT.